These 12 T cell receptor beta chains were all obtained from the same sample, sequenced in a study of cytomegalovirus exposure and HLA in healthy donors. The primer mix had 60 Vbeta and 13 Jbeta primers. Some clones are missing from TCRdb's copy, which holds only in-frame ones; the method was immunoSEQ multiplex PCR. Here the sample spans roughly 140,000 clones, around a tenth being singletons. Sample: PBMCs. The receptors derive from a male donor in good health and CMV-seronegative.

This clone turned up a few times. The chain's CDR3 is CASSQEQELYGYTF. CDR3 DNA sequence: TGTGCCAGCTCCCAAGAACAGGAGCTGTATGGCTACACCTTC. The rearrangement joins TRBV18 to TRBJ1-2, with a tentative D call TRBD1 (5 bases). The length of the CDR3 is 14 residues. The V end lost 6 bases, the J end lost 5 bases, and 16 bases lay between the germline ends. Per the germline V gene, CDR1 is KGHSH and CDR2 is LQKENI.

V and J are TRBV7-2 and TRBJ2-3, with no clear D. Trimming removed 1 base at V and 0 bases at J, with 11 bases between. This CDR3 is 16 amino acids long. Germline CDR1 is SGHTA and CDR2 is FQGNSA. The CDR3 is CASSLVGGSSTDTQYF. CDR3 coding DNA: TGTGCCAGCAGCTTAGTAGGCGGCAGTAGCACAGATACGCAGTATTTT. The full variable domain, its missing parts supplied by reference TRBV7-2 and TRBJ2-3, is GAGVSQSPSNKVTEKGKDVELRCDPISGHTALYWYRQSLGQGLEFLIYFQGNSAPDKSGLPSDRFSAERTGGSVSTLTIQRTQQEDSAVYLCASSLVGGSSTDTQYFGPGTRLTVL.

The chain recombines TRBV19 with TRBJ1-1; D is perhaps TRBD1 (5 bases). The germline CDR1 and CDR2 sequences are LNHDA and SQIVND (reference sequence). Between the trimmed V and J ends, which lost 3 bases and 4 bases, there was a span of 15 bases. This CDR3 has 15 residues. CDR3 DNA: TGTGCCAGTAGTATGATGGAGGGGTCGGGCACTGAAGCTTTCTTT. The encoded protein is CASSMMEGSGTEAFF. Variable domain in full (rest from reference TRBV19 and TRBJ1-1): DGGITQSPKYLFRKEGQNVTLSCEQNLNHDAMYWYRQDPGQGLRLIYYSQIVNDFQKGDIAEGYSVSREKKESFPLTVTSAQKNPTAFYLCASSMMEGSGTEAFFGQGTRLTVV.

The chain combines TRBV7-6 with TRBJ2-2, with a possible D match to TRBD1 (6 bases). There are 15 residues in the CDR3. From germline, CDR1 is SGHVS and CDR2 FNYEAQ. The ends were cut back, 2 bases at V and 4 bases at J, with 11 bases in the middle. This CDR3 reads CASSLQDSSTGELFF. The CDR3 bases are TGTGCCAGCAGCTTACAGGACAGTTCCACCGGGGAGCTGTTTTTT.

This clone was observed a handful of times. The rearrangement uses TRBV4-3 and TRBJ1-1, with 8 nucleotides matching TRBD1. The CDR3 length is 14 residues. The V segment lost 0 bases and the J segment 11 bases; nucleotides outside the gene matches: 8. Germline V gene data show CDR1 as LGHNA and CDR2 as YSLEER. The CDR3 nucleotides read TGCGCCAGCAGCCAAGAAGACAGGGGTGGGGAGGCTTTCTTT. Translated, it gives CASSQEDRGGEAFF.

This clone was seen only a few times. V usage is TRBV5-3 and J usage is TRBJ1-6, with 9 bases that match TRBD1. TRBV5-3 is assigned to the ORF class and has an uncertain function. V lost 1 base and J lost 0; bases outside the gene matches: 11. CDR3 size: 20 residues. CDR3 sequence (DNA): TGTGCCAGAAGCTTGTTAGGTTTTCCGGACAGGGGCTCCTATAATTCACCCCTCCACTTT. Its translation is CARSLLGFPDRGSYNSPLHF.

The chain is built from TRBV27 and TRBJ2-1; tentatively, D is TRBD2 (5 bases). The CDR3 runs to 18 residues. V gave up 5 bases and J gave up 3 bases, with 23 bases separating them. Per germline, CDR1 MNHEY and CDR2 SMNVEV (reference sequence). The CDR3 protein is CASSPKAPASRYYNEQFF. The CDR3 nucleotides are TGTGCCAGCAGTCCCAAAGCCCCCGCTAGCCGGTACTACAATGAGCAGTTCTTC.

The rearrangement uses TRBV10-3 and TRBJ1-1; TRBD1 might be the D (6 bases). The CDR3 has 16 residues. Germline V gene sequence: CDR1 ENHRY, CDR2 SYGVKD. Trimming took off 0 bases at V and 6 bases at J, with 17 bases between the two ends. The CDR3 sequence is CAISESRGASGAEAFF. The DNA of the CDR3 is TGTGCCATCAGTGAGTCCAGGGGAGCTAGTGGCGCTGAAGCTTTCTTT.

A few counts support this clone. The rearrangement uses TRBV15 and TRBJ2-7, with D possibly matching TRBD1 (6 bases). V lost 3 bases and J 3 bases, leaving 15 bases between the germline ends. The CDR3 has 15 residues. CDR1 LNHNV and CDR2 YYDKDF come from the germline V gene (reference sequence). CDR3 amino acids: CATSRVKQGGYEQYF. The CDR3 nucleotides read TGTGCCACCAGCAGGGTAAAACAGGGCGGCTACGAGCAGTACTTC. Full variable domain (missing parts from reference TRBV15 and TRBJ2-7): DAMVIQNPRYQVTQFGKPVTLSCSQTLNHNVMYWYQQKSSQAPKLLFHYYDKDFNNEADTPDNFQSRRPNTSFCFLDIRSPGLGDTAMYLCATSRVKQGGYEQYFGPGTRLTVT.

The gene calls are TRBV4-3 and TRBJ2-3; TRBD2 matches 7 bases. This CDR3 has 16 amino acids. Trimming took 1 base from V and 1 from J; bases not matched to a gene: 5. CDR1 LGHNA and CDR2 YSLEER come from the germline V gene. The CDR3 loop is CASSQVSSGGTDTQYF. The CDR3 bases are TGCGCCAGCAGCCAAGTGTCTAGCGGAGGCACAGATACGCAGTATTTT.

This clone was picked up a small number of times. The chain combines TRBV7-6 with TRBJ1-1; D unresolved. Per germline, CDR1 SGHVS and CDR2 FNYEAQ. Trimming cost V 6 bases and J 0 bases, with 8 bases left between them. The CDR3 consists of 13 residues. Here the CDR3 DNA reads TGTGCCAGCAGGCAAGAGGTGAACACTGAAGCTTTCTTT. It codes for CASRQEVNTEAFF.

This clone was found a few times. CDR3 protein: CASLLLGQGDYTGELFF. CDR3 DNA sequence: TGTGCCAGCCTACTGCTGGGACAGGGAGACTACACCGGGGAGCTGTTTTTT. The J gene is TRBJ2-2, the V gene TRBV28; TRBD1 matches 9 bases. The CDR3 is made up of 17 amino acids. Germline V gives CDR1 MDHEN, CDR2 SYDVKM. With 8 bases clipped from V and 3 bases from J, the junction kept 13 bases outside the gene matches.